One and the same sample provided the 31 T cell receptor beta chains below, sequenced in a study of T cells after yellow fever vaccination. Via MiXCR, TCRdb re-called the 5' RACE reads, giving one row per CDR3 protein. The data show fewer than 450,000 distinct CDR3 sequences, around 8.1% seen once. The input for sequencing was PBMCs, taken about 49 days after the first yellow fever vaccination. The receptors were gathered from a man between 18 and 29 years old who received the YFV17D yellow fever vaccine.

The V gene is TRBV6-5, the J gene TRBJ2-7, with D possibly matching TRBD2 (6 bases). Trimming shortened V by 10 bases and J by 0 bases, and 10 bases separated the two germline ends. Germline assignment: CDR1 MNHEY and CDR2 SVGAGI. The CDR3 extends over 12 amino acids. CDR3 nucleotides: TGTGCCACCCTGGGGGGCTCCTACGAGCAGTACTTC. Amino acids: CATLGGSYEQYF.

Many counts were recorded for this clonotype. V usage is TRBV12-3 or TRBV12-4 and J usage is TRBJ2-7; a possible D gene is TRBD2 (7 bases). This CDR3 has 14 residues. V lost 7 bases and J 2 bases, leaving 15 bases between the germline ends. For the CDR3, the DNA is TGTGCCAGCAAATTAGGGGGGGAGGCCTACGAGCAGTACTTC. Translated: CASKLGGEAYEQYF.

The chain uses TRBV6-1 and TRBJ1-1; D ambiguous. There are 14 residues in the CDR3. Trimming stripped 3 bases from V and 0 bases from J, with 8 bases between. Per germline, CDR1 MNHNS and CDR2 SASEGT. Here the CDR3 reads CASSEQRMNTEAFF. In DNA form, the CDR3 reads TGTGCCAGCAGTGAGCAACGGATGAACACTGAAGCTTTCTTT.

This clonotype turned up a few times. The chain is built from TRBV3-1 and TRBJ1-5, with D uncertain. Per germline, CDR1 LGHDT and CDR2 YNNKEL (reference sequence). Trimming left V 0 bases short and J 6 bases short, with 9 bases between. The CDR3 totals 14 residues. The CDR3, as DNA: TGTGCCAGCAGCCAAGAGATGACCTTTCAGCCCCAGCATTTT. It codes for CASSQEMTFQPQHF.

The J gene is TRBJ1-5, the V gene TRBV12-3 or TRBV12-4; the D is unclear. The CDR3 length is 13 residues. V lost 5 bases and J 7 bases, leaving 12 bases between the germline ends. CDR3: CASSPGGRQPQHF. CDR3 nucleotides: TGTGCCAGCAGTCCCGGAGGAAGGCAGCCCCAGCATTTT.

This clonotype was seen only a few times. The CDR3 DNA is TGTGCCAGCAGCTTAGACTACGGCACTGAGCAGTTCTTC. Protein sequence: CASSLDYGTEQFF. The chain joins TRBV7-2 to TRBJ2-1; D not certain. This CDR3 has 13 amino acids. V was shortened by 1 base and J by 9 bases, with 10 bases between the two germline ends. The V gene's germline CDR1 is SGHTA and CDR2 FQGNSA.

Turning to this clonotype: A junction end diverges from the germline sequence, so it may reflect a read error. The V gene is TRBV20-1, the J gene TRBJ1-1; weak D call: TRBD1 (5 bases). This CDR3 spans 16 amino acids. The germline CDR1 and CDR2 sequences are DFQATT and SNEGSKA (reference sequence). The CDR3 sequence is CCASKGSVRMNTEAFF. As DNA, the CDR3 is TGCTGTGCTAGTAAGGGGTCCGTCCGAATGAACACTGAAGCTTTCTTT.

The V gene is TRBV19, the J gene TRBJ2-3; D perhaps matches TRBD1 (6 bases). The V end lost 1 base, the J end lost 2 bases, and 10 bases lay between the germline ends. Germline lookup yields CDR1 LNHDA and CDR2 SQIVND (reference sequence). There are 15 residues in the CDR3. The CDR3 DNA is TGTGCCAGTAGTATAGGGACAGTTTCCACAGATACGCAGTATTTT. It codes for CASSIGTVSTDTQYF.

This clonotype has more than one count but fewer than ten. The V gene is TRBV27, the J gene TRBJ1-5, with unresolved D. Trimming pared 8 bases from V and 0 bases from J, leaving 14 bases between. Germline-derived CDR1 and CDR2 are MNHEY and SMNVEV (reference sequence). The CDR3 is made up of 15 amino acids. The CDR3 DNA follows: TGTGCCAGCTCCTGGGGAGGATATAGCAATCAGCCCCAGCATTTT. This codes for CASSWGGYSNQPQHF.

This chain joins TRBV7-9 and TRBJ1-2, with D perhaps TRBD1 (5 bases). This CDR3 contains 14 residues. Trimming shortened V by 8 bases and J by 8 bases, and 21 bases separated the two germline ends. Germline values: CDR1 SEHNR, CDR2 FQNEAQ (reference sequence). The CDR3 reads CASGAGNEEGGYTF. The CDR3, as DNA: TGTGCCAGCGGGGCAGGCAACGAGGAAGGAGGCTACACCTTC.

This clonotype was found a few times. The chain is built from TRBV18 and TRBJ2-3; no clear D. V lost 5 bases and J 2 bases, leaving 17 bases between the germline ends. The CDR3 extends over 16 amino acids. CDR1 is KGHSH and CDR2 is LQKENI in the germline V gene. CDR3 sequence reads: CASSALGMRNTDTQYF. CDR3 nucleotides: TGTGCCAGCTCAGCCTTGGGGATGCGGAACACAGATACGCAGTATTTT.

There are a few counts of this clonotype. The genes are TRBV4-1 and TRBJ1-1, with TRBD1 as a possible D gene (5 bases). Trimming removed 0 bases at V and 0 bases at J, with 8 bases between. The CDR3 is 15 residues long. The V gene's germline CDR1 is MGHRA and CDR2 YSYEKL. This CDR3 reads CASSQEPGLNTEAFF. In nucleotides, the CDR3 is TGCGCCAGCAGCCAAGAACCAGGGCTGAACACTGAAGCTTTCTTT.

This clonotype was seen only a few times. The J gene is TRBJ2-7, the V gene TRBV23-1, with 7 bases identical to TRBD2. TRBV23-1 is known as an ORF, though its function is uncertain. The V gene end was trimmed by 5 bases and the J gene end by 0 bases; junction bases not matched to a gene: 4. The CDR3 covers 14 residues. This chain's CDR3 is CASSLRESSYEQYV. CDR3 bases: TGCGCCAGCAGTTTGCGGGAGAGCTCCTACGAGCAGTACGTC.

This clonotype was seen a handful of times. V and J are TRBV5-1 and TRBJ1-1; D might be TRBD1 (5 bases). Trimming pared 1 base from V and 0 bases from J, leaving 10 bases between. Germline CDR1 is SGHRS and CDR2 is YFSETQ. This CDR3 spans 15 amino acids. The CDR3 protein is CASSLSGLMNTEAFF. DNA for the CDR3: TGCGCCAGCAGCTTGTCAGGGTTGATGAACACTGAAGCTTTCTTT. The variable domain in full, completed from reference TRBV5-1 and TRBJ1-1, reads KAGVTQTPRYLIKTRGQQVTLSCSPISGHRSVSWYQQTPGQGLQFLFEYFSETQRNKGNFPGRFSGRQFSNSRSEMNVSTLELGDSALYLCASSLSGLMNTEAFFGQGTRLTVV.

The chain joins TRBV5-4 to TRBJ2-1; 8 bases fit TRBD2. The trim removed 4 bases at V and 6 bases at J, leaving 9 bases unmatched. This CDR3 has 15 residues. Germline CDR1 is SGHNT and CDR2 is YYREEE (reference sequence). The CDR3 reads CASSRELAVGNEQFF. The CDR3 DNA sequence: TGTGCCAGCAGCCGGGAACTAGCGGTGGGCAATGAGCAGTTCTTC.

The chain recombines TRBV7-9 with TRBJ2-1, with D unresolved. Trimming stripped 0 bases from V and 7 bases from J, with 7 bases between. CDR1 SEHNR and CDR2 FQNEAQ come from the germline V gene (reference sequence). This CDR3 spans 13 amino acids. The CDR3 DNA follows: TGTGCCAGCAGCTTAGCGATTCTTAATGAGCAGTTCTTC. Translation: CASSLAILNEQFF. Full variable domain (missing parts from reference TRBV7-9 and TRBJ2-1): DTGVSQNPRHKITKRGQNVTFRCDPISEHNRLYWYRQTLGQGPEFLTYFQNEAQLEKSRLLSDRFSAERPKGSFSTLEIQRTEQGDSAMYLCASSLAILNEQFFGPGTRLTVL.

J is TRBJ1-1 and V is TRBV6-8; D perhaps matches TRBD1 (6 bases). V was trimmed by 2 bases and J by 3 bases, leaving 19 bases between them. This CDR3 contains 17 residues. Germline loops: CDR1 MNHGY, CDR2 SAAAGT. The CDR3 nucleotides are TGTGCCAGCAGTTACCTTTTCGTGGGGGGCGGCGACACTGAAGCTTTCTTT. This sequence encodes CASSYLFVGGGDTEAFF.

In this sample, this clonotype turned up a few times. The chain has TRBV18 and TRBJ2-5; no definite D call. V lost 3 bases to trimming and J lost 3 bases, with 17 bases between them. This CDR3 comprises 16 residues. Germline V lookup: CDR1 KGHSH, CDR2 LQKENI. CDR3 residues: CASSPSRSKGKETQYF. The CDR3 DNA follows: TGTGCCAGCTCACCGAGCAGGTCGAAGGGCAAAGAGACCCAGTACTTC.

This clonotype appeared many times. The chain carries TRBV5-1 and TRBJ2-7; 8 bases match TRBD1. The J segment lost 3 bases and the V segment lost 5 bases, leaving 7 bases of the junction unmatched. This CDR3 region has 14 residues. Germline V gene data show CDR1 as SGHRS and CDR2 as YFSETQ. For the CDR3, the DNA is TGCGCCAGCAGTTCCGGGACAGGCGACTACGAGCAGTACTTC. Protein sequence: CASSSGTGDYEQYF.

This sequence joins TRBV25-1 and TRBJ2-4; possibly TRBD1 for D (6 bases). The CDR3 length is 19 residues. V was pared by 4 bases and J by 2 bases, with 24 bases between. Germline values: CDR1 MGHDK, CDR2 SYGVNS. As DNA, the CDR3 is TGTGCCAGCAGTGTCTCCAGGGGCGCCCCGGTCGAAACCAAAAACATTCAGTACTTC. This sequence encodes CASSVSRGAPVETKNIQYF.

This clonotype was seen repeatedly, ten times or more. The genes are TRBV7-2 and TRBJ2-7; D is uncertain. The germline CDR1 and CDR2 sequences are SGHTA and FQGNSA. V shed 2 bases and J shed 2 bases, with 7 bases lying between them. This CDR3 spans 13 amino acids. The CDR3 DNA follows: TGTGCCAGCAGCTTACCGGGTACCTACGAGCAGTACTTC. The encoded protein is CASSLPGTYEQYF.

This clonotype was recorded many times. This rearrangement joins TRBV20-1 to TRBJ2-1, with 8 bases identical to TRBD2. After removal of 0 bases from V and 2 bases from J, the junction contained 3 bases not matched to a gene. CDR1 and CDR2 (germline): DFQATT, SNEGSKA (reference sequence). The CDR3 length is 15 residues. This CDR3 is CSARDAAGAYNEQFF. CDR3 sequence (DNA): TGCAGTGCTAGAGACGCAGCGGGGGCCTACAATGAGCAGTTCTTC.

The chain couples TRBV29-1 to TRBJ2-7; D unresolved. CDR3 length: 12 residues. V lost 3 bases and J 5 bases, leaving 11 bases between the germline ends. The germline gives CDR1 SQVTM, CDR2 ANQGSEA. CDR3 DNA: TGCAGCGTTGATCGGCAGACCGACGAGCAGTACGTC. Its protein product is CSVDRQTDEQYV.

The table lists this clonotype with many counts. At one of its ends the junction is not consistent with the germline gene, which may arise from a read error. The chain combines TRBV7-2 with TRBJ1-3, with D uncertain. The CDR3 sequence is 15 residues long. Looked up from germline, CDR1 is SGHTA and CDR2 is FQGNSA. For the CDR3, the DNA is TGCGCCAGCAGCCTCGATCGGGGAGCTGGAAACACCATATATTTT. Amino acid sequence: CASSLDRGAGNTIYF.

This chain joins TRBV4-1 and TRBJ1-5; the D gene is possibly TRBD1 (5 bases). Germline CDR1 is MGHRA and CDR2 is YSYEKL. V shed 4 bases and J shed 0 bases, with 16 bases lying between them. The length of the CDR3 is 17 residues. This CDR3 is CASSPQFGTYSNQPQHF. Written as DNA, the CDR3 is TGCGCCAGCAGCCCCCAGTTCGGGACGTATAGCAATCAGCCCCAGCATTTT.

This clonotype was counted a few times. The chain employs TRBV12-3 or TRBV12-4 and TRBJ1-1; D may be TRBD1 (6 bases). V dropped 6 bases and J dropped 8 bases, with 16 bases sitting between them. This CDR3 spans 13 amino acids. The chain's CDR3 is CASRRFQGLEAFF. CDR3 DNA sequence: TGTGCCAGCAGAAGGTTCCAGGGGCTGGAAGCTTTCTTT.

This rearrangement joins TRBV6-5 to TRBJ2-1; D is perhaps TRBD1 (6 bases). V lost 2 bases to trimming and J lost 5 bases, with 13 bases between them. Per germline, CDR1 MNHEY and CDR2 SVGAGI. The CDR3 runs to 15 residues. In DNA form, the CDR3 reads TGTGCCAGCAGTTACACAGGGAAGTGGGACAATGAGCAGTTCTTC. It specifies CASSYTGKWDNEQFF.

The chain recombines TRBV11-2 with TRBJ2-7, with a possible D match to TRBD2 (6 bases). This CDR3 has 16 residues. Germline V CDR1 and CDR2: SGHAT, FQNNGV. Deletions cut 2 bases from V and 3 bases from J, with 17 bases between. CDR3 in DNA: TGTGCCAGCAGCTTAATAGGCCCTCGGGGGAACTACGAGCAGTACTTC. Protein: CASSLIGPRGNYEQYF.

The chain employs TRBV29-1 and TRBJ1-1, with D tentatively TRBD1 (5 bases). The germline V and J ends were trimmed by 4 bases and 0 bases, with 9 bases remaining between them. The V gene's germline CDR1 is SQVTM and CDR2 ANQGSEA. The CDR3 is 13 residues long. The CDR3 sequence is CSVGPGLNTEAFF. The CDR3 DNA reads as TGCAGCGTTGGCCCAGGGCTGAACACTGAAGCTTTCTTT.

The chain joins TRBV10-3 to TRBJ2-5; 7 bases match TRBD1. The trim removed 4 bases at V and 3 bases at J, leaving 5 bases unmatched. This CDR3 has 14 residues. Germline V gene data show CDR1 as ENHRY and CDR2 as SYGVKD. CDR3 loop: CAISVGTAEETQYF. CDR3 bases: TGTGCCATCAGTGTCGGGACAGCAGAAGAGACCCAGTACTTC.

The chain uses TRBV4-1 and TRBJ2-6; D gene uncertain. From germline, CDR1 is MGHRA and CDR2 YSYEKL. The CDR3 contains 14 residues. Trimming removed 1 base at V and 1 base at J, with 2 bases between. The CDR3 loop reads CASSQASGANVLTF. CDR3 bases: TGCGCCAGCAGCCAAGCGTCTGGGGCCAACGTCCTGACTTTC.